What follows describes a single T cell receptor beta chain. Its specificity is unknown. The PCR had 60 Vbeta and 13 Jbeta primers. Repertoires were generated with immunoSEQ multiplex PCR, while TCRdb's copy carries only in-frame clones and drops some. The table records 90,000 to 120,000 clones, approximately 79% of them present only once. The sample originates from a study of cytomegalovirus exposure and HLA in healthy donors. Study details: Unique TCR beta sequences numbering 117 million came from around 180 million T cells in an earlier analysis.

Study-level points and caveats: Reportedly, TCR beta sequences accurately predicted HLA-A and HLA-B alleles in most subjects. The study recorded some 160 TCR beta chains that were cytomegalovirus-associated.

Germline V gives CDR1 SEHNR, CDR2 FQNEAQ (reference sequence). Trimming took off 1 base at V and 1 base at J, with 9 bases between the two ends. The CDR3 has 15 amino acids. The specimen was PBMCs. This sequence was found in a woman between 40 and 55 years old in good health and CMV-seropositive. This rearrangement joins TRBV7-9 to TRBJ2-3; D might be TRBD1 (5 bases). The CDR3 DNA reads TGTGCCAGCAGCTTAGGGGGCGCGGGCACAGATACGCAGTATTTT. It encodes CASSLGGAGTDTQYF.